These 28 T cell receptor beta chains originate from one sample sequenced in a study of T cell responses to AZD1222 COVID-19 vaccine (dated by TCRdb to the early 2020s). Library creation used the immunoSEQ multiplex PCR assay. TCRdb took this table from immuneACCESS and kept in-frame rearrangements with V and J called. Such tables lack part of the clones; where checked against another copy, unresolved V genes explain under half of the gap, and the rest is unexplained. For this sample there are more than 95,000 clones; roughly 90% appear just once. The ten top clones hold 1.5% to 1.7% of the sample. The time point tag for this specimen amounts to: baseline before first vaccination. Sequenced material: peripheral blood, taken on day 0 of AZD1222 vaccination. These receptors all stem from an adult in good health.

V usage is TRBV9 and J usage is TRBJ2-3; D unresolved. CDR3 length: 15 residues. CDR1 is SGDLS and CDR2 is YYNGEE in the germline V gene. V was shortened by 0 bases and J by 6 bases, with 14 bases between the two germline ends. For the CDR3, the DNA is TGTGCCAGCAGCGTAGCACCCGGATCCCCGGATACGCAGTATTTT. This gives the protein CASSVAPGSPDTQYF.

V is TRBV5-1 and J is TRBJ1-4; D gene ambiguous. Germline lookup yields CDR1 SGHRS and CDR2 YFSETQ. V was clipped by 4 bases and J by 10 bases, with 17 bases between them. The CDR3 has 14 residues. In DNA form, the CDR3 reads TGCGCCAGCAGCGTCGGGTGGGAATTAGGAAAACTGTTTTTT. As protein: CASSVGWELGKLFF.

The chain links TRBV6-5 to TRBJ1-4; tentative D call: TRBD1 (6 bases). In germline, CDR1 is MNHEY, CDR2 SVGAGI. Trimming took 7 bases from V and 7 from J, leaving 16 bases between them. CDR3 length: 14 residues. CDR3 DNA: TGTGCCAGCAAACAAGGGGGTGAAAGTGAAAAACTGTTTTTT. Protein sequence: CASKQGGESEKLFF.

The V and J genes are TRBV7-2 and TRBJ1-1; D not resolved. Germline-derived CDR1 and CDR2 are SGHTA and FQGNSA. This CDR3 comprises 13 residues. V was pared by 4 bases and J by 11 bases, with 17 bases between. For the CDR3, the DNA is TGTGCCAGCAGCTCTAGGGCCCTGGGGTTGGCTTTCTTT. The encoded protein is CASSSRALGLAFF.

The chain has TRBV7-8 and TRBJ1-2; D is unclear. This CDR3 contains 14 residues. CDR1 is SGHVS and CDR2 is FQNEAQ in the germline V gene. V lost 1 base to trimming and J lost 8 bases, with 14 bases between them. The CDR3: CASSLDWGDRGYTF. For the CDR3, the DNA is TGTGCCAGCAGCTTAGATTGGGGTGACCGGGGCTACACCTTC.

This chain links TRBV25-1 with TRBJ1-1; D ambiguous. The CDR3 is made up of 11 amino acids. The germline V gene encodes CDR1 MGHDK and CDR2 SYGVNS. Trimming stripped 0 bases from V and 12 bases from J, with 8 bases between. CDR3 coding DNA: TGTGCCAGCAGTGAATACACAAAAACTTTCTTT. Its protein is CASSEYTKTFF.

The chain employs TRBV28 and TRBJ2-7; possibly TRBD2 for D (6 bases). This CDR3 comprises 14 residues. In germline, CDR1 is MDHEN, CDR2 SYDVKM. V shed 4 bases and J shed 4 bases, with 14 bases lying between them. CDR3 sequence reads: CASSSPGLIYEQYF. CDR3 DNA: TGTGCCAGCAGTTCACCGGGACTCATATACGAGCAGTACTTC.

The chain has TRBV2 and TRBJ2-7; 11 nucleotides line up with TRBD1. After removal of 6 bases from V and 1 base from J, the junction contained 5 bases not matched to a gene. The CDR3 consists of 15 residues. CDR1 is SNHLY and CDR2 is FYNNEI in the germline V gene. The CDR3 DNA sequence: TGTGCCAGCAGGGAGGGGACAGGGGGTTCCTACGAGCAGTACTTC. It codes for CASREGTGGSYEQYF.

The chain has TRBV5-1 and TRBJ2-1; 11 bases line up with TRBD2. Germline trimming cut 2 bases from V and 6 bases from J; bases unmatched to any gene: 4. The germline V gene has CDR1 SGHRS and CDR2 YFSETQ. The CDR3 length is 15 residues. The CDR3 DNA is TGCGCCAGCAGCTTACTAGCGGGAGTTAGCAATGAGCAGTTCTTC. It translates to CASSLLAGVSNEQFF.

About this clone itself: Other nucleotide sequences in the sample specify the same CDR3. The rearrangement links TRBV24-1 to TRBJ1-5, with D tentatively TRBD1 (5 bases). Germline V gene data show CDR1 as KGHDR and CDR2 as SFDVKD. Trimming cost V 9 bases and J 3 bases, with 11 bases left between them. The length of the CDR3 is 13 residues. The CDR3 coding sequence is TGTGCCACCTCGGGGGGGAACAATCAGCCCCAGCATTTT. Residues: CATSGGNNQPQHF.

The chain couples TRBV6-6 to TRBJ1-5, with no clear D. The germline V gene has CDR1 MNHNY and CDR2 SVGAGI (reference sequence). The CDR3 has 14 amino acids. V lost 7 bases to trimming and J lost 0 bases, with 10 bases between them. The CDR3 DNA is TGTGCCAGCATTGCCGATTATAGCAATCAGCCCCAGCATTTT. Residues: CASIADYSNQPQHF.

The chain couples TRBV7-6 to TRBJ2-7; tentative D call: TRBD2 (6 bases). CDR1 is SGHVS, CDR2 FNYEAQ, per germline. This CDR3 region has 15 residues. V gave up 2 bases and J gave up 9 bases, with 20 bases separating them. CDR3 sequence (DNA): TGTGCCAGCAGCTTAATCTCGCCCAGCGGAGGGTGGCAGTACTTC. As protein: CASSLISPSGGWQYF.

The chain recombines TRBV27 with TRBJ2-6; D is unresolved. The V gene lost 6 bases and the J gene lost 0 bases, with 12 bases spanning the gap. The CDR3 is 16 amino acids. From germline, CDR1 is MNHEY and CDR2 SMNVEV (reference sequence). The CDR3 DNA reads TGTGCCAGCAGCCCCGACGGAACCTCTGGGGCCAACGTCCTGACTTTC. Its translation is CASSPDGTSGANVLTF.

V gene TRBV12-3 or TRBV12-4 combines with J gene TRBJ1-5, with unresolved D. Trimming cost V 6 bases and J 4 bases, with 10 bases left between them. CDR3 size: 13 residues. Written as DNA, the CDR3 is TGTGCCAGCAGCTCCGGCGGTAATCAGCCCCAGCATTTT. It yields the protein CASSSGGNQPQHF.

There are a few counts of this clone. The chain employs TRBV3-1 (or the pseudogene TRBV3-2) and TRBJ2-7; D is perhaps TRBD1 or TRBD2 (5 bases each). The germline V gene has CDR1 LGHDT and CDR2 YNNKEL (reference sequence). The CDR3 covers 12 residues. The V and J ends lost 2 bases and 6 bases respectively, with 8 bases between them. CDR3 DNA sequence: TGTGCCAGCAGCCAATGGGACCGCGAGCAGTACTTC. Its protein is CASSQWDREQYF.

This clone was counted a single time. The gene calls are TRBV5-8 and TRBJ2-7; a weak D match, TRBD1 (6 bases). V lost 0 bases, J lost 3 bases, and 19 bases lay in between. There are 17 residues in the CDR3. Germline assignment: CDR1 SGHTS and CDR2 YDEGEE. The DNA for the CDR3 is TGTGCCAGCAGCTTGGATGCAGGGGCCGTAATATTCTACGAGCAGTACTTC. Its translation is CASSLDAGAVIFYEQYF.

The chain has TRBV25-1 and TRBJ1-1; unclear D gene. Trimming left V 5 bases short and J 1 base short, with 8 bases between. This CDR3 contains 13 residues. The germline CDR1 and CDR2 sequences are MGHDK and SYGVNS. CDR3 sequence: CASSISTNTEAFF. In DNA form, the CDR3 reads TGTGCCAGCAGTATTTCGACGAACACTGAAGCTTTCTTT.

The CDR3 protein is CASSLRNQPQHF. The CDR3 DNA sequence: TGTGCCAGCAGTTTAAGGAATCAGCCCCAGCATTTT. The rearrangement uses TRBV28 and TRBJ1-5; D not certain. Trimming shortened V by 2 bases and J by 4 bases, and 3 bases separated the two germline ends. Germline V gene data show CDR1 as MDHEN and CDR2 as SYDVKM. The CDR3 totals 12 residues.

This chain uses TRBV27 with TRBJ1-2, with D maybe TRBD1 (6 bases). Germline V CDR1 and CDR2: MNHEY, SMNVEV (reference sequence). This CDR3 contains 14 residues. Trimming shortened V by 8 bases and J by 3 bases, and 16 bases separated the two germline ends. Here the CDR3 reads CASAGGQLYYGYTF. CDR3 in DNA: TGTGCCAGCGCCGGTGGACAGCTTTACTATGGCTACACCTTC.

The chain employs TRBV7-3 and TRBJ1-5; D remains unclear. Per germline, CDR1 SGHTA and CDR2 FQGTGA. The CDR3 covers 18 residues. V gave up 0 bases and J gave up 0 bases, with 15 bases separating them. The DNA of the CDR3 is TGTGCCAGCAGCTTAACTCGAGGAGAGAACAATAGCAATCAGCCCCAGCATTTT. This gives the protein CASSLTRGENNSNQPQHF.

The V call is TRBV29-1, the J call TRBJ2-1; D is ambiguous. This CDR3 contains 14 residues. V was trimmed by 3 bases and J by 0 bases, leaving 9 bases between them. CDR1 is SQVTM, CDR2 ANQGSEA, per germline. The CDR3 reads CSVEYGSSYNEQFF. The CDR3 bases are TGCAGCGTTGAGTACGGTAGCTCCTACAATGAGCAGTTCTTC.

With regard to this clone: At one boundary the junction diverges from the germline segment, which might be a read error. The genes are TRBV7-9 and TRBJ1-2; TRBD1 might be the D (6 bases). The CDR3 contains 16 residues. Germline loops: CDR1 SEHNR, CDR2 FQNEAQ (reference sequence). The CDR3 protein is CASSFLVTQGGNGYAF. DNA of the CDR3: TGTGCCAGCAGCTTCTTAGTGACCCAAGGGGGAAATGGCTACGCCTTC.

Only one count was recorded for this clone. The chain uses TRBV2 and TRBJ2-3, with D maybe TRBD1 (6 bases). Germline V CDR1 and CDR2: SNHLY, FYNNEI. The CDR3 is made up of 13 amino acids. V shed 8 bases and J shed 0 bases, with 9 bases lying between them. Here the CDR3 reads CASRDTSTDTQYF. The CDR3, as DNA: TGTGCCAGCCGGGACACAAGCACAGATACGCAGTATTTT.

The J gene is TRBJ2-7, the V gene TRBV11-2, with D uncertain. Germline V gives CDR1 SGHAT, CDR2 FQNNGV. Trimming took 0 bases from V and 2 from J, leaving 8 bases between them. CDR3 length: 14 residues. The CDR3 DNA sequence: TGTGCCAGCAGCTTAGAGTCCGTGACCTACGAGCAGTACTTC. Its protein product is CASSLESVTYEQYF. The variable domain in full, with the rest retrieved from reference TRBV11-2 and TRBJ2-7, is EAGVAQSPRYKIIEKRQSVAFWCNPISGHATLYWYQQILGQGPKLLIQFQNNGVVDDSQLPKDRFSAERLKGVDSTLKIQPAKLEDSAVYLCASSLESVTYEQYFGPGTRLTVT.

V and J are TRBV11-3 and TRBJ2-1, with D perhaps matching TRBD2 (6 bases). The ends were cut back, 1 base at V and 0 bases at J, with 7 bases in the middle. Germline loops: CDR1 SGHNT, CDR2 YENEEA. This CDR3 has 15 amino acids. Here the CDR3 DNA reads TGTGCCAGCAGCTTAGTGGGAGGCTCCTACAATGAGCAGTTCTTC. Its protein is CASSLVGGSYNEQFF.

The rearrangement uses TRBV5-1 and TRBJ1-6; 7 nucleotides agree with TRBD1. The V segment lost 0 bases and the J segment 6 bases; nucleotides outside the gene matches: 3. Germline V CDR1 and CDR2: SGHRS, YFSETQ. The CDR3 consists of 15 residues. The CDR3 reads CASSLGTGTNSPLHF. In DNA form, the CDR3 reads TGCGCCAGCAGCTTGGGGACAGGAACTAATTCACCCCTCCACTTT.

This clone showed up just a few times. The CDR3 DNA reads as TGCAGCGTTGCCCACAGTAGTGGCTACACCTTC. Translated: CSVAHSSGYTF. This sequence joins TRBV29-1 and TRBJ1-2; D gene unclear. CDR3 length equals 11 residues. V was pared by 4 bases and J by 7 bases, with 10 bases between. Germline values: CDR1 SQVTM, CDR2 ANQGSEA.

V is TRBV4-3 and J is TRBJ2-3; D may be TRBD1 or TRBD2 (5 bases each). Trimming removed 0 bases at V and 0 bases at J, with 13 bases between. The CDR3 totals 17 residues. Germline V gene sequence: CDR1 LGHNA, CDR2 YSLEER. CDR3 loop: CASSQDGGPSSTDTQYF. CDR3 bases: TGCGCCAGCAGCCAAGATGGGGGTCCATCGAGCACAGATACGCAGTATTTT.